This passage covers 18 T cell receptor beta chains from one sample sequenced in a study of PD-1 blockade in mismatch repair-deficient tumors. Clones were sequenced by immunoSEQ multiplex PCR, and TCRdb holds only the in-frame ones, with some missing. The sample lists roughly 120,000 clones; approximately 80% were seen once. The source was peripheral blood, collected more than 58 weeks after starting pembrolizumab. These receptors all come from an adult with mismatch repair-deficient cancer.

This chain joins TRBV11-3 and TRBJ2-4; TRBD1 might be the D (5 bases). Germline CDR1 and CDR2: SGHNT and YENEEA. V lost 3 bases and J lost 9, with 12 bases in between. This CDR3 is built from 13 residues. CDR3 amino acids: CASSFNQGSIQYF. Written as DNA, the CDR3 is TGTGCCAGCAGCTTTAACCAGGGCAGCATTCAGTACTTC.

The chain employs TRBV29-1 and TRBJ1-1; no reliable D call. Germline CDR1 SQVTM, CDR2 ANQGSEA. CDR3 size: 11 residues. The V end was cut by 5 bases, the J end by 5 bases, with 9 bases between. In DNA, the CDR3 is TGCAGCGTTCAAAGCGGGACTGAAGCTTTCTTT. Encoded protein: CSVQSGTEAFF.

The chain couples TRBV14 to TRBJ2-1; D perhaps matches TRBD2 (6 bases). The CDR3 has 16 amino acids. The germline gives CDR1 SGHDN, CDR2 FVKESK. Trimming took 2 bases from V and 6 from J, leaving 17 bases between them. CDR3 amino acids: CASSQFAGSYGNEQFF. In DNA, the CDR3 is TGTGCCAGCAGCCAATTCGCGGGGAGTTACGGCAATGAGCAGTTCTTC.

The chain carries TRBV7-3 and TRBJ2-2, with D hard to call. Trimming removed 2 bases at V and 4 bases at J, with 5 bases between. The length of the CDR3 is 13 residues. Germline V CDR1 and CDR2: SGHTA, FQGTGA. Here the CDR3 reads CASSLAITGELFF. DNA for the CDR3: TGTGCCAGCAGCTTAGCGATCACCGGGGAGCTGTTTTTT.

This chain links TRBV6-6 with TRBJ2-7, with D possibly TRBD2 on 5 matching bases. Germline loops: CDR1 MNHNY, CDR2 SVGAGI (reference sequence). Deletions cut 6 bases from V and 1 base from J, with 13 bases between. The CDR3 loop spans 14 amino acids. CDR3 in amino acids: CASRLARRSYEQYF. CDR3 in DNA: TGTGCCAGCAGATTAGCGAGAAGGTCCTACGAGCAGTACTTC.

The chain combines TRBV6-5 with TRBJ1-1; 12 nucleotides agree with TRBD1. CDR3 length: 12 residues. The V segment lost 8 bases and the J segment 7 bases; nucleotides outside the gene matches: 2. The V gene's germline CDR1 is MNHEY and CDR2 SVGAGI. In DNA form, the CDR3 reads TGTGCCAGCGGGACAGGGGGCCTTGAAGCTTTCTTT. It encodes CASGTGGLEAFF.

The table lists this clone with a few counts. The chain recombines TRBV10-3 with TRBJ2-7, with 10 positions matching TRBD2. The germline V gene has CDR1 ENHRY and CDR2 SYGVKD. With V trimmed by 6 bases and J by 6 bases, 8 bases remained unmatched. The CDR3 sequence is 14 residues long. CDR3 in DNA: TGTGCCATCAGCGGAGCGGGAGGGCCGTCCGAGCAGTACTTC. This encodes CAISGAGGPSEQYF.

V is TRBV5-8 and J is TRBJ1-2; D gene ambiguous. Germline CDR1 SGHTS, CDR2 YDEGEE. V dropped 1 base and J dropped 4 bases, with 20 bases sitting between them. The CDR3 has 17 residues. Written as DNA, the CDR3 is TGTGCCAGCAGCTTGCCTGAGGGAGGGCTATTCTTCTATGGCTACACCTTC. Protein product: CASSLPEGGLFFYGYTF.

The chain is built from TRBV29-1 and TRBJ1-4; TRBD1 matches at 8 bases. In germline, CDR1 is SQVTM, CDR2 ANQGSEA. V shed 7 bases, J shed 8 bases, and the junction held 9 bases outside the gene matches. The CDR3 extends over 13 amino acids. CDR3 in amino acids: CSAQTGAGEKLFF. CDR3 DNA: TGCAGCGCCCAGACAGGGGCGGGAGAAAAACTGTTTTTT. Variable domain in full (rest from reference TRBV29-1 and TRBJ1-4): SAVISQKPSRDICQRGTSLTIQCQVDSQVTMMFWYRQQPGQSLTLIATANQGSEATYESGFVIDKFPISRPNLTFSTLTVSNMSPEDSSIYLCSAQTGAGEKLFFGSGTQLSVL.

DNA for the CDR3: TGCGCCAGCAGCTTCCGGGACAGAAACTATGGCTACACCTTC. Protein product: CASSFRDRNYGYTF. The chain joins TRBV5-1 to TRBJ1-2, with 7 bases that match TRBD1. Per the germline V gene, CDR1 is SGHRS and CDR2 is YFSETQ. The junction had 3 bases not matched to a gene; V was cut back by 2 bases and J by 2 bases. The CDR3 spans 14 residues.

This chain links TRBV6-5 with TRBJ2-7; perhaps TRBD1 as D (6 bases). V was shortened by 5 bases and J by 10 bases, with 18 bases between the two germline ends. From germline, CDR1 is MNHEY and CDR2 SVGAGI. CDR3 length equals 13 residues. The CDR3: CASSPELDRQQYF. CDR3 coding DNA: TGTGCCAGCAGTCCTGAACTCGACAGGCAACAGTACTTC.

The V call is TRBV4-1, the J call TRBJ2-7, with D unresolved. Per the germline V gene, CDR1 is MGHRA and CDR2 is YSYEKL. The CDR3 is made up of 13 amino acids. Trimming stripped 4 bases from V and 3 bases from J, with 10 bases between. The CDR3 region has the DNA TGCGCCAGCAGCCGCTCTCTGGGCTACGAGCAGTACTTC. Translation: CASSRSLGYEQYF.

The chain combines TRBV5-8 with TRBJ1-5, with D unclear. CDR1 is SGHTS, CDR2 YDEGEE, per germline. V was shortened by 0 bases and J by 8 bases, with 12 bases between the two germline ends. The CDR3 spans 14 residues. Here the CDR3 reads CASSLDTDLKPQHF. Here the CDR3 DNA reads TGTGCCAGCAGCTTGGATACGGACCTCAAGCCCCAGCATTTT.

The chain links TRBV6-1 to TRBJ1-5; weak D call: TRBD1 (5 bases). CDR3 length equals 13 residues. Germline V lookup: CDR1 MNHNS, CDR2 SASEGT. V was cut by 7 bases and J by 7 bases, with 14 bases left in between. The DNA for the CDR3 is TGTGCCAGCATCCTCCAGGGTGAGCAGCCCCAGCATTTT. Amino acids: CASILQGEQPQHF.

V gene TRBV19 combines with J gene TRBJ1-4, with 7 bases aligning to TRBD1. This CDR3 has 14 residues. Germline V gene sequence: CDR1 LNHDA, CDR2 SQIVND (reference sequence). V shed 5 bases, J shed 2 bases, and the junction held 2 bases outside the gene matches. The CDR3 here is CASSEGGTNEKLFF. DNA of the CDR3: TGTGCCAGTAGTGAAGGGGGCACTAATGAAAAACTGTTTTTT.

Comments on this clone: Just one base apart from a much larger clone, this may be a read error. This chain links TRBV11-3 with TRBJ1-1, with D hard to call. V dropped 5 bases and J dropped 0 bases, with 4 bases sitting between them. This CDR3 is 12 amino acids long. Germline assignment: CDR1 SGHNT and CDR2 YENEEA. The CDR3 DNA is TGTGCCAGCAGCCCCATGAACACTGAAGCTTTCTTT. As protein: CASSPMNTEAFF.

The chain uses TRBV5-6 and TRBJ2-7, with 10 bases that match TRBD1. J gave up 2 bases and V 3 bases, and 5 bases lay outside the gene matches. Looked up from germline, CDR1 is SGHDT and CDR2 is YYEEEE. The CDR3 has 15 residues. CDR3 in DNA: TGTGCCAGCAGCTCCAGACAGGGGGCAGCCTACGAGCAGTACTTC. This gives the protein CASSSRQGAAYEQYF.

To note about this clone: An end of the junction differs from the germline gene, which may be a read error. The chain uses TRBV5-3 and TRBJ2-7; 12 bases match TRBD2. TRBV5-3 is an ORF; its function is uncertain. There are 14 residues in the CDR3. The CDR3 nucleotides are TGTGCCAGCAGCTTCGGGACTAGCGGGTACGAGCAGTACTTC. This translates into CASSFGTSGYEQYF.